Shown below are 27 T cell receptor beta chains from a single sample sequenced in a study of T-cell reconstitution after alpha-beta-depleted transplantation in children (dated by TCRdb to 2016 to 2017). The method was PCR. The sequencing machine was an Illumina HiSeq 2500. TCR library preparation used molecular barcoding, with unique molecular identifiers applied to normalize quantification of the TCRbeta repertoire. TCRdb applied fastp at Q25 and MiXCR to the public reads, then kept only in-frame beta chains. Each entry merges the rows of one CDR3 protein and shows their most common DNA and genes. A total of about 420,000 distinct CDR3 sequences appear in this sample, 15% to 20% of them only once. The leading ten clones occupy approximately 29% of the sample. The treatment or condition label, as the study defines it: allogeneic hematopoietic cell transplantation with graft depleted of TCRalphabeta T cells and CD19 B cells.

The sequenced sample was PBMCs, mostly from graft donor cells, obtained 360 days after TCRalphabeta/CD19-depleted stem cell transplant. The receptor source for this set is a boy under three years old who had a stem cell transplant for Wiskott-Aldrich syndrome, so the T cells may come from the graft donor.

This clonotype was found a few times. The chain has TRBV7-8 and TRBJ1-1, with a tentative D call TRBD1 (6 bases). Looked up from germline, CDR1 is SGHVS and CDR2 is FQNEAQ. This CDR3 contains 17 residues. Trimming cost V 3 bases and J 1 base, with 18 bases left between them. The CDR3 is CASSLSHRGAKNTEAFF. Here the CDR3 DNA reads TGTGCCAGCAGCTTGAGCCACCGGGGGGCAAAGAACACTGAAGCTTTCTTT.

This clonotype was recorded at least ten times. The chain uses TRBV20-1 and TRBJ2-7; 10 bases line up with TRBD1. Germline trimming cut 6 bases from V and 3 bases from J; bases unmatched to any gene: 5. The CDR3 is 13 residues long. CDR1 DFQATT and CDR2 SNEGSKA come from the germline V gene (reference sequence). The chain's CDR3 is CSAPGQGIYEQYF. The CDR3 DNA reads TGCAGTGCCCCGGGACAGGGGATCTACGAGCAGTACTTC.

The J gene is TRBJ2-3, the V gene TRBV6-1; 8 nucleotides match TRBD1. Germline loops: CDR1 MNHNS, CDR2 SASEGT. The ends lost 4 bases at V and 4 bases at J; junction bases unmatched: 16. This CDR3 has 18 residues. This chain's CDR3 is CASSVGPAGQGIADTQYF. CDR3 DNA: TGTGCCAGCAGTGTCGGCCCGGCTGGACAGGGTATTGCAGATACGCAGTATTTT.

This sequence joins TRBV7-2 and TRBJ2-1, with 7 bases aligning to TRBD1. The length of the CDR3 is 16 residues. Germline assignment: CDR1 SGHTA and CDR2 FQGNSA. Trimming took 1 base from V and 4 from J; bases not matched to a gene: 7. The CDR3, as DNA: TGTGCCAGCAGCTTAGTAGGGACAGCTGCATACAATGAGCAGTTCTTC. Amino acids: CASSLVGTAAYNEQFF.

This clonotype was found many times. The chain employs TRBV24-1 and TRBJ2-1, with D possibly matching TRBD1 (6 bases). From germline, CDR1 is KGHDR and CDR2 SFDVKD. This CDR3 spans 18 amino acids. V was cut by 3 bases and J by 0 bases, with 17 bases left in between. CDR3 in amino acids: CATSDPIVDSSSYNEQFF. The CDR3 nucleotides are TGTGCCACCAGTGATCCGATAGTGGACAGCAGCTCCTACAATGAGCAGTTCTTC.

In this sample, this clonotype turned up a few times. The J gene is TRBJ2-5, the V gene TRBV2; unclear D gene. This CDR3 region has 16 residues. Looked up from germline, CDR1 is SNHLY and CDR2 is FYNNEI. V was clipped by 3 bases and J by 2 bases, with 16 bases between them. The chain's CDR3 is CASSETAYPLQETQYF. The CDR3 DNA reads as TGTGCCAGCAGTGAGACGGCGTATCCCCTGCAAGAGACCCAGTACTTC.

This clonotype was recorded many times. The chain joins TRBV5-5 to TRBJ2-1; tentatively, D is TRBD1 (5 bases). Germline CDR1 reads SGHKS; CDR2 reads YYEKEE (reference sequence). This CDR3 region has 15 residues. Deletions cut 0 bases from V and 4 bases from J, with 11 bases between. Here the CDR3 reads CASSLVGQRYNEQFF. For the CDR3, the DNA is TGTGCCAGCAGCTTGGTGGGGCAGAGGTACAATGAGCAGTTCTTC.

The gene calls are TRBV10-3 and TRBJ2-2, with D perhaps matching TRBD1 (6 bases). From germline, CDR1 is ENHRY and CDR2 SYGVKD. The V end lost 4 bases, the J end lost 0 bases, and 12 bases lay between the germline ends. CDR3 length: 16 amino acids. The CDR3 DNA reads TGTGCCATCAGTGTTAGTACAGGGACGAACACCGGGGAGCTGTTTTTT. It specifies CAISVSTGTNTGELFF.

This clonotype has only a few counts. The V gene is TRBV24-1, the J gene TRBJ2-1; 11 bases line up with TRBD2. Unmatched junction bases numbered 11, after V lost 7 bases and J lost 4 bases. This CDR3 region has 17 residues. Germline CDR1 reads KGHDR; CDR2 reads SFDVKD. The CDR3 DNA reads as TGTGCCACCAGCGGGGGGCTAGCGGGAGGTCGGTACAATGAGCAGTTCTTC. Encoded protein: CATSGGLAGGRYNEQFF.

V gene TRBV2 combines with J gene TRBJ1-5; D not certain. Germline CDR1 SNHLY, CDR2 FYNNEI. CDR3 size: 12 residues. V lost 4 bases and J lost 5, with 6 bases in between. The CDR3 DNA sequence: TGTGCCAGCAGTGGGCCTTATCAGCCCCAGCATTTT. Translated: CASSGPYQPQHF.

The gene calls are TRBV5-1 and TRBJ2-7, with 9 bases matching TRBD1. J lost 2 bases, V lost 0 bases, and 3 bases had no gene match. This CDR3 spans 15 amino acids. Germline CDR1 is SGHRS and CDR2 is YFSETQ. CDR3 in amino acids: CASSLEGTGTYEQYF. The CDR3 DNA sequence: TGCGCCAGCAGCTTGGAGGGGACAGGGACCTACGAGCAGTACTTC.

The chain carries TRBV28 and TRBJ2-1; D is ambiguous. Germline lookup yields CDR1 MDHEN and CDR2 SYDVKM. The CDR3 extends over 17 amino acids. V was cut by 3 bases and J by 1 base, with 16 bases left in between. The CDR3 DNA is TGTGCCAGCAGTTTCCTATTCAGGAAAGGATCCTACAATGAGCAGTTCTTC. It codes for CASSFLFRKGSYNEQFF.

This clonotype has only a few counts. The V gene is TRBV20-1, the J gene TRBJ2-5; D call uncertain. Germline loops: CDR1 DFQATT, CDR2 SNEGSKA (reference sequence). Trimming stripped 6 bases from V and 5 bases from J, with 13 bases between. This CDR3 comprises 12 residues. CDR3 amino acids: CSAGRAMETQYF. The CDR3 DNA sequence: TGCAGTGCGGGAAGGGCTATGGAGACCCAGTACTTC.

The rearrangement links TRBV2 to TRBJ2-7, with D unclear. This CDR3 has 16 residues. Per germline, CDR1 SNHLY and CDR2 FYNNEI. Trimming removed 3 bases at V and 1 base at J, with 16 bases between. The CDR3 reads CASSELGRPSSYEQYF. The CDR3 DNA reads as TGTGCCAGCAGTGAGCTCGGCAGGCCTTCTTCCTACGAGCAGTACTTC.

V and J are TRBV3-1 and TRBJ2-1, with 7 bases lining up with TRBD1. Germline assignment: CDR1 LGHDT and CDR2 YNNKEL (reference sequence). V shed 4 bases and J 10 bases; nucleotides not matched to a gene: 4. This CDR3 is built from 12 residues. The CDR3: CASSLTGEEQFF. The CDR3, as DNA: TGTGCCAGCAGCCTCACAGGGGAGGAGCAGTTCTTC.

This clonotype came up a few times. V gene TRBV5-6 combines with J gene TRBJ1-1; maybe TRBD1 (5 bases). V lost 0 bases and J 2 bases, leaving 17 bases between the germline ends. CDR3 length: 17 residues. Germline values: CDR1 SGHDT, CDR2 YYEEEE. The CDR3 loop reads CASSLVVRGRVNTEAFF. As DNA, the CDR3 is TGTGCCAGCAGCTTGGTGGTTAGGGGCAGAGTAAACACTGAAGCTTTCTTT.

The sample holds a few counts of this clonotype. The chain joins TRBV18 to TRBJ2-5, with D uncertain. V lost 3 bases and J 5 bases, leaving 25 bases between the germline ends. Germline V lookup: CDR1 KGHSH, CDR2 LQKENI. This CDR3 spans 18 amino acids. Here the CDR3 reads CASSPYFGFALATETQYF. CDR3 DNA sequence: TGTGCCAGCTCACCTTATTTCGGATTCGCCCTCGCGACGGAGACCCAGTACTTC. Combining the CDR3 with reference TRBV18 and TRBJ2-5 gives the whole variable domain NAGVMQNPRHLVRRRGQEARLRCSPMKGHSHVYWYRQLPEEGLKFMVYLQKENIIDESGMPKERFSAEFPKEGPSILRIQQVVRGDSAAYFCASSPYFGFALATETQYFGPGTRLLVL.

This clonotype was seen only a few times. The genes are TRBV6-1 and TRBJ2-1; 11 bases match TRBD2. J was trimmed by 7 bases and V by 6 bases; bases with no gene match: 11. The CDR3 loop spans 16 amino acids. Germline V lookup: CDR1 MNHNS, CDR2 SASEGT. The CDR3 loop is CASSPLWVAGGNEQFF. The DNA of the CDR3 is TGTGCCAGCAGCCCTCTTTGGGTAGCGGGAGGGAATGAGCAGTTCTTC.

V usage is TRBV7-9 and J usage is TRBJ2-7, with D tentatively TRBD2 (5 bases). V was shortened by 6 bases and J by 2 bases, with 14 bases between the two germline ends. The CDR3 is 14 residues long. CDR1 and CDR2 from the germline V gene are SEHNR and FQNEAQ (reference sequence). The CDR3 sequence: CASSPGRAPYEQYF. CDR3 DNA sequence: TGTGCCAGCAGTCCCGGGCGGGCCCCCTACGAGCAGTACTTC.

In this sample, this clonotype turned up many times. The chain's CDR3 is CASSLGLLENTGELFF. In DNA, the CDR3 is TGCGCCAGCAGCTTGGGGCTCCTGGAAAACACCGGGGAGCTGTTTTTT. The chain joins TRBV5-1 to TRBJ2-2; D is unclear. There are 16 residues in the CDR3. Between the trimmed V and J ends, which lost 0 bases and 2 bases, there was a span of 11 bases. In germline, CDR1 is SGHRS, CDR2 YFSETQ.

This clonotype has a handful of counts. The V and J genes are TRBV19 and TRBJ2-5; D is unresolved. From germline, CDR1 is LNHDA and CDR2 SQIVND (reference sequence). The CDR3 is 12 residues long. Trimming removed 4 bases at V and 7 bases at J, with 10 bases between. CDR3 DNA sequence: TGTGCCAGTAGTAGAAGATACGGGACCCAGTACTTC. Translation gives CASSRRYGTQYF.

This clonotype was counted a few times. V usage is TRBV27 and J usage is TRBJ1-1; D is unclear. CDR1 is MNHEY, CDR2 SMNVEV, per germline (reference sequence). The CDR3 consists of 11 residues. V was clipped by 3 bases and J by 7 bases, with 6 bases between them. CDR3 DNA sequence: TGTGCCAGCAGTTTTAGTGGTGAAGCTTTCTTT. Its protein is CASSFSGEAFF.

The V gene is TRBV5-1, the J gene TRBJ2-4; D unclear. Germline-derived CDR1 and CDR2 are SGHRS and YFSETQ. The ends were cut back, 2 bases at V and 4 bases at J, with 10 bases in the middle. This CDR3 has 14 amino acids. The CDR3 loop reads CASSFDPQKNIQYF. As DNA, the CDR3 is TGCGCCAGCAGCTTCGACCCCCAAAAAAACATTCAGTACTTC. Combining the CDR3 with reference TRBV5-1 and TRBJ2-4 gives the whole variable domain KAGVTQTPRYLIKTRGQQVTLSCSPISGHRSVSWYQQTPGQGLQFLFEYFSETQRNKGNFPGRFSGRQFSNSRSEMNVSTLELGDSALYLCASSFDPQKNIQYFGAGTRLSVL.

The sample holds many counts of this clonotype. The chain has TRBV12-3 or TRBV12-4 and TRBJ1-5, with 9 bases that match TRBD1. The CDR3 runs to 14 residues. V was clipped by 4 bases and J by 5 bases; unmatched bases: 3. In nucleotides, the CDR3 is TGTGCCAGCAGTTACAGGGGGCTCCATCAGCCCCAGCATTTT. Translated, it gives CASSYRGLHQPQHF.

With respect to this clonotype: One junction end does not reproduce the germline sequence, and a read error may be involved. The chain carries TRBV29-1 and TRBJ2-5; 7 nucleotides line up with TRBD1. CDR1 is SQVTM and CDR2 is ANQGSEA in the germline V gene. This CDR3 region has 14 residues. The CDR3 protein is CGVATGWVVETQYF. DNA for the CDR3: TGCGGCGTCGCGACAGGGTGGGTTGTGGAGACCCAGTACTTC.

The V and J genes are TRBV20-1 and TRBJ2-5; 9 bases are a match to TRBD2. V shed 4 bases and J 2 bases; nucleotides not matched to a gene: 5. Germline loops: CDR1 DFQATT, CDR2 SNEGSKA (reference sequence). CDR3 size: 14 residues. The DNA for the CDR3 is TGCAGTGCTACCCGACTAGCGGCACAAGAGACCCAGTACTTC. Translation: CSATRLAAQETQYF.

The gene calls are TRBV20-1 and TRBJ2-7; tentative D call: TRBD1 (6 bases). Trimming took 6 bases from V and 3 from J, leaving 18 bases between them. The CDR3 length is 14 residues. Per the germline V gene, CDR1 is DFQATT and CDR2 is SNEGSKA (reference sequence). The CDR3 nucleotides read TGCAGTGCAACCCGGCAGGGGACCGTCTACGAGCAGTACTTC. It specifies CSATRQGTVYEQYF.